Listed below are T cell receptor beta chains from one sample, sequenced in a study of cytomegalovirus exposure and HLA in healthy donors. Produced via immunoSEQ multiplex PCR; TCRdb's table is partial and in-frame only. The sample carries about 160,000 clones, around three quarters recorded once. Sequencing was done on a sample of PBMCs. The receptors come from a middle-aged man in good health and CMV-seropositive. Each CDR3 is given with its conserved first and last residue. Fields, in order: J gene, V gene, D gene, CDR3 protein, CDR3 DNA. The D gene is left open where the match is weak.

TRBJ2-1 TRBV6-1 TRBD2 CASGPLAGGWNEQFF TGTGCCAGCGGGCCCCTAGCGGGAGGGTGGAATGAGCAGTTCTTC
TRBJ2-1 TRBV11-2 TRBD1 CASSLDLAGGQFF TGTGCCAGCAGCTTAGATCTGGCAGGGGGACAGTTCTTC
TRBJ1-5 TRBV29-1 . CSVEVPGQPQHF TGCAGCGTTGAAGTCCCTGGCCAGCCCCAGCATTTT
TRBJ2-2 TRBV25-1 TRBD1 CASGRDRATGELFF TGTGCCAGCGGCAGGGACAGGGCCACCGGGGAGCTGTTTTTT
TRBJ2-2 TRBV10-2 TRBD2 CASASGVNTGELFF TGCGCCAGCGCGAGCGGGGTGAACACCGGGGAGCTGTTTTTT
TRBJ1-2 TRBV21-1 . CASSPPYDTGRYGYTF TGTGCCAGCAGCCCTCCCTACGACACCGGCCGGTATGGCTACACCTTC
TRBJ2-6 TRBV7-3 . CASSLWGRGAGANVLTF TGTGCCAGCAGCTTATGGGGCAGGGGTGCTGGGGCCAACGTCCTGACTTTC
TRBJ1-1 TRBV7-9 TRBD1 CASSFGQGEEAFF TGTGCCAGCAGCTTTGGACAGGGTGAGGAAGCTTTCTTT
TRBJ2-1 TRBV27 TRBD2 CASSPHPGTSGYNEQFF TGTGCCAGCAGCCCCCACCCCGGGACTAGCGGCTACAATGAGCAGTTCTTC
TRBJ1-5 TRBV15 . CATSRDWGSNQPQHF TGTGCCACCAGCAGGGACTGGGGTAGCAATCAGCCCCAGCATTTT